This section outlines one TCR beta chain sequence together with its context. Its specificity is not known. These data originate in a study of post-analysis software for immune sequencing data. Germline lookup yields CDR1 DFQATT and CDR2 SNEGSKA (reference sequence). The V end was cut by 4 bases, the J end by 4 bases, with 11 bases between. The CDR3 has 13 amino acids. Libraries were made from TCR beta cDNA, and they carried unique molecular identifiers. T cells, about 0.9 to 11 million of them, yielded roughly 470,000 cDNA molecules. Each CDR3 protein gets one entry after TCRdb re-called the PCR reads with MiXCR. The repertoire holds under 200,000 distinct CDR3 sequences, with 29% as singletons. Notes on the study in general: Patients showed TRBV5-6, TRBV5-1 and TRBV20-1 among roughly five TRBV segments more frequent than in controls.

The V and J genes are TRBV20-1 and TRBJ2-1; no reliable D call. Input material: blood. The sequence was obtained from a girl younger than 18 with multiple sclerosis. As DNA, the CDR3 is TGCAGTGCTACCGAGGACCGATACAATGAGCAGTTCTTC. Its translation: CSATEDRYNEQFF.